The 7 T cell receptor beta chains reported below all come from one sample, sequenced in a study of blood T cell repertoires in COVID-19. The table came from immunoSEQ multiplex PCR; TCRdb's copy has only in-frame clones and leaves some out. Of 120,000 or so clones in the sample, 85% were seen once. The specimen was peripheral blood. Receptor source: an elderly woman with acute or convalescent COVID-19.

Only one count was recorded for this clone. J is TRBJ2-5 and V is TRBV7-2; tentative D call: TRBD1 (6 bases). The germline CDR1 and CDR2 sequences are SGHTA and FQGNSA. The CDR3 has 14 residues. Trimming stripped 2 bases from V and 5 bases from J, with 12 bases between. CDR3 sequence reads: CASSLLSGEETQYF. The CDR3 bases are TGTGCCAGCAGCTTACTGTCAGGGGAGGAGACCCAGTACTTC.

The V and J genes are TRBV27 and TRBJ1-2, with D perhaps matching TRBD1 (6 bases). V lost 4 bases, J lost 6 bases, and 24 bases lay in between. Germline-derived CDR1 and CDR2 are MNHEY and SMNVEV (reference sequence). The CDR3 runs 17 residues. The chain's CDR3 is CASSSVERRQVGDGYTF. The DNA of the CDR3 is TGTGCCAGCAGTTCAGTAGAGCGCAGACAGGTGGGCGATGGCTACACCTTC.

The V call is TRBV12-3 or TRBV12-4, the J call TRBJ1-2; TRBD1 agrees at 11 bases. The V gene end was trimmed by 7 bases and the J gene end by 7 bases; junction bases not matched to a gene: 5. This CDR3 region has 13 residues. The CDR3 nucleotides are TGTGCCAGCACCCGGGACAGGGGGACTGGCTACACCTTC. It is translated as CASTRDRGTGYTF.

The chain couples TRBV4-3 to TRBJ1-4; possible D gene TRBD1, 5 bases. Germline V gene sequence: CDR1 LGHNA, CDR2 YSLEER. The CDR3 loop spans 16 amino acids. The ends were cut back, 4 bases at V and 4 bases at J, with 16 bases in the middle. The CDR3 DNA reads TGCGCCAGCAGCCGCATGGGGGGGGTGGGTAATGAAAAACTGTTTTTT. Protein sequence: CASSRMGGVGNEKLFF.

This chain uses TRBV5-1 with TRBJ2-7, with 9 bases aligning to TRBD2. The CDR3 covers 16 residues. Looked up from germline, CDR1 is SGHRS and CDR2 is YFSETQ. Trimming cost V 2 bases and J 3 bases; bases outside gene matches: 9. This chain's CDR3 is CASSFGTAGGHYEQYF. The CDR3 nucleotides read TGCGCCAGCAGCTTTGGAACAGCGGGGGGACACTACGAGCAGTACTTC.

J is TRBJ2-7 and V is TRBV7-9; 12 positions agree with TRBD2. CDR3 length: 16 residues. Germline lookup yields CDR1 SEHNR and CDR2 FQNEAQ (reference sequence). V shed 3 bases and J 1 base; nucleotides not matched to a gene: 4. CDR3: CASSFPSGGASYEQYF. In DNA, the CDR3 is TGTGCCAGCAGCTTTCCTAGCGGGGGGGCGTCCTACGAGCAGTACTTC.

This clone appeared a single time. This chain links TRBV2 with TRBJ1-5, with a weak D call TRBD1 (5 bases). V gave up 4 bases and J gave up 3 bases, with 13 bases separating them. The CDR3 has 15 residues. From germline, CDR1 is SNHLY and CDR2 FYNNEI. CDR3 amino acids: CASSGRVGTNQPQHF. The CDR3 region has the DNA TGTGCCAGCAGTGGCAGGGTAGGCACCAATCAGCCCCAGCATTTT.